The 10 T cell receptor beta chains below come from one sample, sequenced in a study of naive and memory T cell subsets (dated by TCRdb to between 2016 and 2019). No antigens are known for them. The method behind the library was UMI-ligation and nested PCR. The sequencer listed for this sample is Illumina MiSeq. The beta constant-region primer consisted of an equimolar mixture of two oligonucleotides that together covered TRBC1 and TRBC2. Four rounds of PCR were used to amplify ligated cDNA, with nested alpha and beta constant-region primers being used together with the SP2 primer. TCRdb handled the public reads itself, with Q25 trimming in fastp and clone calling in MiXCR, and kept productive beta chains. Rows are unified per CDR3 protein, each entry keeping the most common DNA and genes. Counted in this sample were 120,000 to 150,000 distinct CDR3 sequences; under 25% of them appeared once. The ten largest make up 0.09% to 0.13% of the sample.

Overall study outcomes, separate from this receptor: A few larger clonotypes were present in naive repertoires, especially CD8 naive repertoires, and these clonotypes were possibly memory cells re-expressing CD45RA.

The sequencing input was naive CD4+ T cells from blood. Interpreted using the paper, the cell subset or site label stands for: naive T cells, CD45RA high CD27+. These receptors all stem from a human donor in good health.

The V and J genes are TRBV6-6 and TRBJ1-5; TRBD1 might be the D (5 bases). Trimming pared 5 bases from V and 0 bases from J, leaving 14 bases between. This CDR3 is built from 16 residues. Per the germline V gene, CDR1 is MNHNY and CDR2 is SVGAGI (reference sequence). DNA for the CDR3: TGTGCCAGCAGTCGGACACTGGGTTATAGCAATCAGCCCCAGCATTTT. This codes for CASSRTLGYSNQPQHF.

This clonotype was counted between two and nine times. The chain combines TRBV4-3 with TRBJ2-3; D is undetermined. The germline gives CDR1 LGHNA, CDR2 YSLEER. CDR3 length equals 13 residues. V lost 3 bases, J lost 4 bases, and 8 bases lay in between. The CDR3 sequence: CASSHIGSDTQYF. CDR3 in DNA: TGCGCCAGCAGCCACATTGGGTCAGATACGCAGTATTTT.

This clonotype turned up a few times. V gene TRBV6-5 combines with J gene TRBJ2-2; 8 nucleotides agree with TRBD2. Germline V lookup: CDR1 MNHEY, CDR2 SVGAGI. After removal of 6 bases from V and 10 bases from J, the junction contained 16 bases not matched to a gene. CDR3 length: 16 amino acids. The CDR3 DNA reads TGTGCCAGCAGGCCCGGGGGGGGAAGAGATCCGATGGAGCTGTTTTTT. It codes for CASRPGGGRDPMELFF.

This sequence joins TRBV29-1 and TRBJ2-5; D remains unclear. CDR3 length: 11 amino acids. The germline CDR1 and CDR2 sequences are SQVTM and ANQGSEA. Trimming removed 5 bases at V and 5 bases at J, with 9 bases between. The DNA for the CDR3 is TGCAGCGTTAATCAAGTGGAGACCCAGTACTTC. Its translation is CSVNQVETQYF.

Remarks on this clonotype: A read error is likely, as this CDR3 ends without the conserved phenylalanine or tryptophan. This chain connects TRBV18 to TRBJ2-3, with D unclear. V was clipped by 4 bases and J by 7 bases, with 9 bases between them. The CDR3 totals 12 residues. CDR1 and CDR2 (germline): KGHSH, LQKENI. CDR3 DNA sequence: TGTGCCAGCTCACAAAGCCCGAATACGCAGTATTAT. Amino acids: CASSQSPNTQYY.

The chain joins TRBV5-4 to TRBJ1-1; 8 bases are shared with TRBD1. After removal of 3 bases from V and 1 base from J, the junction contained 5 bases not matched to a gene. The CDR3 has 15 amino acids. In germline, CDR1 is SGHNT, CDR2 YYREEE (reference sequence). This chain's CDR3 is CASSSPTGANTEAFF. CDR3 DNA sequence: TGTGCCAGCAGCTCCCCGACAGGGGCGAACACTGAAGCTTTCTTT.

This clonotype was seen ten or more times. The chain recombines TRBV20-1 with TRBJ2-5; 8 bases agree with TRBD1. The germline CDR1 and CDR2 sequences are DFQATT and SNEGSKA (reference sequence). The ends lost 4 bases at V and 4 bases at J; junction bases unmatched: 2. The CDR3 loop spans 12 amino acids. This CDR3 is CSATQGGETQYF. The CDR3 DNA follows: TGCAGTGCTACACAGGGGGGAGAGACCCAGTACTTC.

The rearrangement uses TRBV6-5 and TRBJ2-7; possibly TRBD2 for D (6 bases). CDR1 is MNHEY, CDR2 SVGAGI, per germline. Trimming cost V 6 bases and J 4 bases, with 13 bases left between them. The CDR3 is 13 residues long. CDR3 protein: CASSRIRGYEQYF. CDR3 nucleotides: TGTGCCAGCAGCCGGATTCGGGGGTACGAGCAGTACTTC.

This clonotype was detected many times. The chain has TRBV28 and TRBJ2-3; D may be TRBD2 (6 bases). V was cut by 8 bases and J by 6 bases, with 18 bases left in between. This CDR3 has 14 amino acids. Germline-derived CDR1 and CDR2 are MDHEN and SYDVKM. The CDR3 DNA reads TGTGCCAGCTCGAAGGCGGGGCTACGCGATACGCAGTATTTT. This codes for CASSKAGLRDTQYF.

This clonotype was picked up a small number of times. The gene calls are TRBV19 and TRBJ2-3; D tentatively reads TRBD1 or TRBD2 (5 bases each). The V and J ends lost 7 bases and 1 base respectively, with 9 bases between them. The CDR3 is made up of 13 amino acids. CDR1 LNHDA and CDR2 SQIVND come from the germline V gene (reference sequence). CDR3 protein: CASMGDGTDTQYF. As DNA, the CDR3 is TGTGCCAGTATGGGGGACGGCACAGATACGCAGTATTTT.